The T cell receptor (beta chain) described here comes from a study of CD8 T cells in ankylosing spondylitis (dated by TCRdb to the late 2010s). Regarding the research as a whole: T cell receptor beta repertoires were profiled in healthy donors and ankylosing spondylitis patients so that disease-linked TCR variants could be found. In total, the full study cohort was made up of 100 to 140 healthy donors and approximately 24 ankylosing spondylitis patients. Peripheral blood was sampled, and synovial fluid was additionally collected from ankylosing spondylitis patients. Broader findings and caveats from the paper: In peripheral blood, the disease-linked clones were found at relatively low frequencies and had a CD8+ phenotype. Blood from ankylosing spondylitis patients appeared to be characterized by a TCR beta motif made up of several highly homologous amino acid variants. Some TCR beta motif variants had previously been reported in synovial fluid and blood of reactive arthritis patients, which suggested common disease-initiation mechanisms. Significant enrichment of the disease-linked clones was reported in matched synovial fluid samples from ankylosing spondylitis patients.

Instrument used: Illumina HiSeq 2500. Quantitative 5'-RACE with molecular barcodes was used to prepare TCR beta libraries. The published analysis was carried out like this. Disease-linked TCR variants were identified with a new computational method built on a probabilistic model of VDJ rearrangement. TCRdb reran the public reads through fastp at Q25 and MiXCR, keeping productive beta chains. Rows matching on CDR3 protein sequence are summarized as one entry with the most common DNA and genes. What appears here as the V and J calls and clone size reflects TCRdb's work, not the paper's. The sample table holds 240,000 or so distinct CDR3 sequences, of which about 10% were seen once. The top ten clones comprise 6% to 8.5% of the sample. In the case of this clonotype: Its antigen is currently not known. No much larger clonotype is one base removed from it; base qualities were not supplied.

V loses 0 bases of germline sequence and J loses 5 bases, and the interval between the two ends is 19 bases. The germline V gene gives CDR1 as SGHRS and CDR2 as YFSETQ. The CDR3 has 17 amino acids, counting the end cysteine and phenylalanine. The DNA shown is the 51-base CDR3, in frame from base 1. The source of this sequence is a male donor with ankylosing spondylitis or in good health (not recorded which). Sequenced input: blood, either unsorted or a sorted T cell fraction (not recorded which). This sequence uses TRBV5-1 and TRBJ2-3, and the D gene may be TRBD2, 6 bases matching. The nucleotides are TGCGCCAGCAGCTTGGTTGGACAACTAGCTTTTGGAGATACGCAGTATTTT. Its translation reads: CASSLVGQLAFGDTQYF.